These 9 T cell receptor beta chains were sequenced from one sample in a study of beta chain features in type 1 diabetes. Overall study results and limits: Type 1 diabetes patients had moderately but significantly shorter TCRB CDR3s in all four CD4+ subsets.

All of the isolated RNA was reverse transcribed, so expressed TCRB transcripts were sequenced. Profiled with immunoSEQ multiplex PCR; TCRdb holds only in-frame clones, not every one. The sample includes around 280,000 clones, 15% seen only once; the top ten take less than 0.02%. No antigen has been assigned to these receptors. Material for sequencing was naive CD4+ T cells from blood. The source is a man aged 18 to 35 with type 1 diabetes.

V is TRBV18 and J is TRBJ1-5; D remains ambiguous. Germline assignment: CDR1 KGHSH and CDR2 LQKENI. Trimming shortened V by 5 bases and J by 0 bases, and 8 bases separated the two germline ends. The CDR3 loop spans 14 amino acids. CDR3 bases: TGTGCCAGCTCATCCGGGGTTAGCAATCAGCCCCAGCATTTT. Translated, it gives CASSSGVSNQPQHF.

The chain recombines TRBV5-4 with TRBJ2-3, with D tentatively TRBD1 (6 bases). V shed 4 bases and J shed 3 bases, with 12 bases lying between them. The length of the CDR3 is 14 residues. Germline V gene data show CDR1 as SGHNT and CDR2 as YYREEE (reference sequence). DNA for the CDR3: TGTGCCAGCAGCCCAGGACAGCGAACAGATACGCAGTATTTT. Translated, it gives CASSPGQRTDTQYF. The variable domain in full, completed from reference TRBV5-4 and TRBJ2-3, reads ETGVTQSPTHLIKTRGQQVTLRCSSQSGHNTVSWYQQALGQGPQFIFQYYREEENGRGNFPPRFSGLQFPNYSSELNVNALELDDSALYLCASSPGQRTDTQYFGPGTRLTVL.

The chain recombines TRBV5-6 with TRBJ2-7; 8 nucleotides line up with TRBD1. The J segment lost 2 bases and the V segment lost 4 bases, leaving 8 bases of the junction unmatched. The CDR3 has 15 amino acids. Germline CDR1 reads SGHDT; CDR2 reads YYEEEE. CDR3 sequence (DNA): TGTGCCAGCAGCCCACCCGGGACAGGAGCCTACGAGCAGTACTTC. Encoded protein: CASSPPGTGAYEQYF.

The V call is TRBV30, the J call TRBJ1-6; a possible D gene is TRBD1 (5 bases). V was clipped by 2 bases and J by 0 bases, with 11 bases between them. Germline CDR1 and CDR2: GTSNPN and SVGIG (reference sequence). This CDR3 is 16 amino acids long. The CDR3 nucleotides are TGTGCCTGGAGTTTGGGGGGGAGCTCCTATAATTCACCCCTCCACTTT. Translation: CAWSLGGSSYNSPLHF.

The chain uses TRBV2 and TRBJ1-1; 7 nucleotides align to TRBD1. Per germline, CDR1 SNHLY and CDR2 FYNNEI. The CDR3 contains 13 residues. V gave up 4 bases and J gave up 3 bases; unmatched junction bases: 2. The chain's CDR3 is CASSATGDTEAFF. The CDR3 DNA sequence: TGTGCCAGCAGTGCTACAGGGGACACTGAAGCTTTCTTT. Supplemented by reference TRBV2 and TRBJ1-1, the full variable domain reads EPEVTQTPSHQVTQMGQEVILRCVPISNHLYFYWYRQILGQKVEFLVSFYNNEISEKSEIFDDQFSVERPDGSNFTLKIRSTKLEDSAMYFCASSATGDTEAFFGQGTRLTVV.

The table lists this clone with a few counts. DNA for the CDR3: TGTGCCAGCAGTTACTCTAGCGGGAGTATACATACGCAGTATTTT. Its translation: CASSYSSGSIHTQYF. This rearrangement joins TRBV6-5 to TRBJ2-3, with 9 bases matching TRBD2. Germline values: CDR1 MNHEY, CDR2 SVGAGI. V was clipped by 0 bases and J by 7 bases; unmatched bases: 5. The CDR3 spans 15 residues.

This rearrangement joins TRBV18 to TRBJ2-7; TRBD2 might be the D (7 bases). V was clipped by 3 bases and J by 2 bases, with 26 bases between them. CDR1 is KGHSH, CDR2 LQKENI, per germline. This CDR3 has 19 residues. CDR3 protein: CASSPAGGTNRGSTYEQYF. The CDR3 DNA reads as TGTGCCAGCTCACCCGCCGGGGGGACAAACCGAGGGTCAACCTACGAGCAGTACTTC. Supplemented by reference TRBV18 and TRBJ2-7, the full variable domain reads NAGVMQNPRHLVRRRGQEARLRCSPMKGHSHVYWYRQLPEEGLKFMVYLQKENIIDESGMPKERFSAEFPKEGPSILRIQQVVRGDSAAYFCASSPAGGTNRGSTYEQYFGPGTRLTVT.

The CDR3, as DNA: TGTGCCAGCAGTCCCCGGGACACCTGGAACGGGGAGCTGTTTTTT. It codes for CASSPRDTWNGELFF. V gene TRBV5-6 combines with J gene TRBJ2-2, with D perhaps matching TRBD1 (6 bases). Germline CDR1 and CDR2: SGHDT and YYEEEE. CDR3 length: 15 amino acids. The V gene lost 5 bases and the J gene lost 7 bases, with 18 bases spanning the gap.

The rearrangement uses TRBV9 and TRBJ2-1; 10 bases are a match to TRBD2. Per germline, CDR1 SGDLS and CDR2 YYNGEE. The CDR3 is 15 residues long. V lost 0 bases, J lost 4 bases, and 1 base stayed unmatched. The CDR3 sequence is CASSVDSGGYNEQFF. The CDR3 DNA sequence: TGTGCCAGCAGCGTAGATAGCGGGGGGTACAATGAGCAGTTCTTC.